The present entry profiles one TCR beta chain with its context. The data stem from a study of blood T cell repertoires in COVID-19. Across the study: Italy, Spain and the United States were the sources of the convalescent and acute COVID-19 samples. The cDNA or gDNA used as material had been derived from T cells, B-cell-depleted T cells, or PBMCs.

This CDR3 region has 13 residues. Between the trimmed V and J ends, which lost 6 bases and 4 bases, there was a span of 13 bases. Looked up from germline, CDR1 is WSHSY and CDR2 is SAAADI. In the original analysis: Using reference gene primer amplification, nucleated cell counts were estimated. Some clones are missing from TCRdb's copy, which holds only in-frame ones; the method was immunoSEQ multiplex PCR. That table is the source of V, J and clone size, and D and trimming were worked out from the DNA. The data contain under 350,000 clones, around 89% of them singletons. The V gene is TRBV10-2, the J gene TRBJ2-7; D is uncertain. The sample comprised peripheral blood. This receptor was taken from a man between 35 and 55 years old with acute or convalescent COVID-19. DNA of the CDR3: TGCGCCAGCAGAAGCCAGGCGAAATACGAGCAGTACTTC. Translating gives CASRSQAKYEQYF.